These 8 T cell receptor beta chains share one sample of origin, sequenced in a study of T cell responses to AZD1222 COVID-19 vaccine. The table came from immunoSEQ multiplex PCR; TCRdb's copy has only in-frame clones and leaves some out. The data contain 120,000 or so clones, approximately 92% of them seen just once; the ten biggest clones take up more than 2.5%. The input for sequencing was peripheral blood, taken on day 0 of AZD1222 vaccination. The receptors were sampled from an adult in good health.

The chain combines TRBV27 with TRBJ1-6; TRBD1 aligns across 7 bases. There are 16 residues in the CDR3. CDR1 and CDR2 (germline): MNHEY, SMNVEV (reference sequence). The V segment lost 3 bases and the J segment 7 bases; nucleotides outside the gene matches: 9. The CDR3 coding sequence is TGTGCCAGCAGTTTGGGGACAGCCTCAAGGAATTCACCCCTCCACTTT. Amino acids: CASSLGTASRNSPLHF.

CDR3 nucleotides: TGTGCCAGCAGCTCGGGGGCCGGCGGGGCATACGAGCAGTACTTC. It encodes CASSSGAGGAYEQYF. V gene TRBV5-6 combines with J gene TRBJ2-7; D is possibly TRBD1 or TRBD2 (6 bases each). The CDR3 runs 15 residues. V lost 3 bases to trimming and J lost 4 bases, with 17 bases between them. Looked up from germline, CDR1 is SGHDT and CDR2 is YYEEEE.

V is TRBV2 and J is TRBJ2-3; TRBD2 might be the D (5 bases). CDR1 and CDR2 (germline): SNHLY, FYNNEI. This CDR3 is 12 amino acids long. With 8 bases removed from V and 5 bases from J, the gap between germline ends came to 11 bases. Here the CDR3 reads CASGSTGDTQYF. CDR3 coding DNA: TGTGCCAGCGGGAGTACTGGAGATACGCAGTATTTT.

This clone was counted a single time. The same CDR3 also results from other DNA sequences found in this sample. The DNA for the CDR3 is TGCGCCAGCAGCTTGGCCGGAGGAGAGACCCAGTACTTC. Residues: CASSLAGGETQYF. The chain has TRBV5-1 and TRBJ2-5, with D perhaps TRBD2 (5 bases). The V end lost 0 bases, the J end lost 4 bases, and 7 bases lay between the germline ends. CDR1 and CDR2 (germline): SGHRS, YFSETQ. The CDR3 extends over 13 amino acids. Using reference TRBV5-1 and TRBJ2-5 for the parts outside the CDR3, the full variable domain is KAGVTQTPRYLIKTRGQQVTLSCSPISGHRSVSWYQQTPGQGLQFLFEYFSETQRNKGNFPGRFSGRQFSNSRSEMNVSTLELGDSALYLCASSLAGGETQYFGPGTRLLVL.

The table lists this clone with a count of one. The chain couples TRBV28 to TRBJ1-5, with D tentatively TRBD1 (6 bases). CDR1 MDHEN and CDR2 SYDVKM come from the germline V gene. The CDR3 runs to 17 residues. Trimming stripped 4 bases from V and 0 bases from J, with 16 bases between. CDR3 residues: CASSSWTVEHSNQPQHF. DNA for the CDR3: TGTGCCAGCAGTTCATGGACAGTGGAGCATAGCAATCAGCCCCAGCATTTT. The full variable domain, its missing parts supplied by reference TRBV28 and TRBJ1-5, is DVKVTQSSRYLVKRTGEKVFLECVQDMDHENMFWYRQDPGLGLRLIYFSYDVKMKEKGDIPEGYSVSREKKERFSLILESASTNQTSMYLCASSSWTVEHSNQPQHFGDGTRLSIL.

V usage is TRBV15 and J usage is TRBJ1-5; weak D call: TRBD1 (6 bases). V dropped 2 bases and J dropped 5 bases, with 13 bases sitting between them. The germline V gene encodes CDR1 LNHNV and CDR2 YYDKDF (reference sequence). CDR3 length: 15 amino acids. CDR3 nucleotides: TGTGCCACCAGCAGACGAGACAGGTCAGATCAGCCCCAGCATTTT. Encoded protein: CATSRRDRSDQPQHF.

This clone appeared a single time. The genes are TRBV11-2 and TRBJ1-2; 9 bases align to TRBD1. Per germline, CDR1 SGHAT and CDR2 FQNNGV. The J segment lost 4 bases and the V segment lost 5 bases, leaving 5 bases of the junction unmatched. The CDR3 covers 14 residues. The CDR3 is CASSLQGASYGYTF. The CDR3 coding sequence is TGTGCCAGCAGCCTACAGGGGGCAAGCTATGGCTACACCTTC. The full variable domain, in which reference TRBV11-2 and TRBJ1-2 provide the parts outside the CDR3, is EAGVAQSPRYKIIEKRQSVAFWCNPISGHATLYWYQQILGQGPKLLIQFQNNGVVDDSQLPKDRFSAERLKGVDSTLKIQPAKLEDSAVYLCASSLQGASYGYTFGSGTRLTVV.

V usage is TRBV9 and J usage is TRBJ2-3, with TRBD2 identical over 11 bases. Germline V gene lookup returns CDR1 SGDLS and CDR2 YYNGEE. This CDR3 spans 15 amino acids. With 4 bases clipped from V and 3 bases from J, the junction kept 4 bases outside the gene matches. CDR3 nucleotide sequence: TGTGCCAGCAGCATAGGGACTAGCGGAACAGATACGCAGTATTTT. Amino acid sequence: CASSIGTSGTDTQYF.